One sample yielded the 18 T cell receptor beta chains listed below, sequenced in a study of radiation and T cells in renal cell carcinoma. Time point indicated: baseline pretreatment blood. The treatment here: 15 Gy SBRT to primary tumor, nephrectomy 4 weeks later. Sequenced by immunoSEQ multiplex PCR; TCRdb stores in-frame clones only, minus some. There are approximately 140,000 clones in the sample; roughly nine tenths occur only once, and approximately 4% lies in the top ten. The sample in question was blood, obtained from a patient whose treatment included radiotherapy and nephrectomy. The receptors shown here come from a woman aged 70-85 years with renal cell carcinoma.

The V gene is TRBV2, the J gene TRBJ2-3; 11 positions match TRBD2. J gave up 1 base and V 5 bases, and 2 bases lay outside the gene matches. This CDR3 has 15 amino acids. The germline V gene has CDR1 SNHLY and CDR2 FYNNEI. CDR3 in amino acids: CASSKGLAGTDTQYF. The CDR3 coding sequence is TGTGCCAGCAGTAAGGGACTAGCGGGCACAGATACGCAGTATTTT.

CDR3 amino acids: CASSEGRGSYNEQFF. Written as DNA, the CDR3 is TGTGCCAGCAGTGAGGGTCGGGGTTCCTACAATGAGCAGTTCTTC. This chain uses TRBV6-4 with TRBJ2-1; possibly TRBD2 for D (5 bases). Trimming took 3 bases from V and 1 from J, leaving 10 bases between them. Germline-derived CDR1 and CDR2 are MRHNA and SNTAGT. The CDR3 extends over 15 amino acids.

The chain employs TRBV19 and TRBJ2-1; TRBD1 agrees at 8 bases. The junction had 7 bases not matched to a gene; V was cut back by 4 bases and J by 5 bases. Per germline, CDR1 LNHDA and CDR2 SQIVND (reference sequence). The CDR3 runs 15 residues. The CDR3 spells CASSTGQGGNNEQFF. CDR3 DNA sequence: TGTGCCAGTAGTACAGGACAGGGCGGAAACAATGAGCAGTTCTTC.

About this clone itself: A junction boundary mismatches the germline segment, possibly from a read error. This chain connects TRBV11-3 to TRBJ2-1; 11 bases align to TRBD2. The CDR3 is 18 amino acids. The germline gives CDR1 SGHNT, CDR2 YENEEA. The CDR3 protein is CASSLVTLAGGSDNEQFF. The CDR3 DNA follows: TGTGCCAGCAGTTTAGTGACCCTAGCGGGGGGATCGGACAATGAGCAGTTCTTC.

V gene TRBV7-9 combines with J gene TRBJ1-2, with D perhaps matching TRBD1 (6 bases). Per the germline V gene, CDR1 is SEHNR and CDR2 is FQNEAQ (reference sequence). This CDR3 spans 14 amino acids. V lost 1 base to trimming and J lost 8 bases, with 14 bases between them. The CDR3 DNA follows: TGTGCCAGCAGCTTAGGGGGGCTCGGGTACGGCTACACCTTC. Its protein product is CASSLGGLGYGYTF.

V and J are TRBV7-2 and TRBJ2-3; D call uncertain. The CDR3 has 13 amino acids. Germline V gene data show CDR1 as SGHTA and CDR2 as FQGNSA. V was pared by 4 bases and J by 4 bases, with 9 bases between. For the CDR3, the DNA is TGTGCCAGCAGCTCAACCATATCAGATACGCAGTATTTT. Protein product: CASSSTISDTQYF.

In the case of this clone: Other DNA sequences within the sample encode an identical CDR3. The chain is built from TRBV7-9 and TRBJ2-7; TRBD1 matches 7 bases. J gave up 4 bases and V 0 bases, and 3 bases lay outside the gene matches. This CDR3 spans 14 amino acids. Per germline, CDR1 SEHNR and CDR2 FQNEAQ (reference sequence). CDR3: CASSLAGGGYEQYF. CDR3 bases: TGTGCCAGCAGCTTAGCAGGGGGCGGGTACGAGCAGTACTTC.

This sequence joins TRBV29-1 and TRBJ1-1; unclear D gene. V shed 4 bases and J shed 4 bases, with 7 bases lying between them. The CDR3 is made up of 11 amino acids. CDR1 and CDR2 from the germline V gene are SQVTM and ANQGSEA. Written as DNA, the CDR3 is TGCAGCGTTGTCCAAGTCACTGAAGCTTTCTTT. This sequence encodes CSVVQVTEAFF. Combining the CDR3 with reference TRBV29-1 and TRBJ1-1 gives the whole variable domain SAVISQKPSRDICQRGTSLTIQCQVDSQVTMMFWYRQQPGQSLTLIATANQGSEATYESGFVIDKFPISRPNLTFSTLTVSNMSPEDSSIYLCSVVQVTEAFFGQGTRLTVV.

The chain recombines TRBV28 with TRBJ2-3, with D possibly being TRBD2 (7 bases). The length of the CDR3 is 15 residues. Trimming left V 6 bases short and J 3 bases short, with 16 bases between. Germline CDR1 and CDR2: MDHEN and SYDVKM. The CDR3 DNA follows: TGTGCCAGCAGCAACGGGGGGCTTAGGACAGATACGCAGTATTTT. Amino acid sequence: CASSNGGLRTDTQYF.

The rearrangement uses TRBV30 and TRBJ1-2; weak D call: TRBD1 (6 bases). The CDR3 contains 13 residues. Trimming cost V 0 bases and J 12 bases, with 17 bases left between them. The germline V gene encodes CDR1 GTSNPN and CDR2 SVGIG (reference sequence). The CDR3 sequence: CAWSVRGGRANTF. The CDR3 region has the DNA TGTGCCTGGAGTGTTCGGGGGGGCAGGGCCAACACCTTC.

V and J are TRBV5-4 and TRBJ2-3; D is perhaps TRBD2 (5 bases). V was shortened by 5 bases and J by 0 bases, with 13 bases between the two germline ends. This CDR3 spans 15 amino acids. In germline, CDR1 is SGHNT, CDR2 YYREEE (reference sequence). The CDR3 here is CASSPSGASTDTQYF. The CDR3 region has the DNA TGTGCCAGCAGTCCCAGCGGAGCTAGCACAGATACGCAGTATTTT. The whole variable domain, filled in from reference TRBV5-4 and TRBJ2-3, reads ETGVTQSPTHLIKTRGQQVTLRCSSQSGHNTVSWYQQALGQGPQFIFQYYREEENGRGNFPPRFSGLQFPNYSSELNVNALELDDSALYLCASSPSGASTDTQYFGPGTRLTVL.

The V and J genes are TRBV19 and TRBJ1-2, with a possible D match to TRBD1 (5 bases). The germline V and J ends were trimmed by 5 bases and 4 bases, with 11 bases remaining between them. There are 13 residues in the CDR3. CDR1 is LNHDA, CDR2 SQIVND, per germline (reference sequence). The CDR3 protein is CASSPGTAYGYTF. The DNA for the CDR3 is TGTGCCAGTAGTCCCGGGACGGCCTATGGCTACACCTTC.

In DNA form, the CDR3 reads TGTGCCAGCAGTCAACTAGCGGGGGGCACAGATACGCAGTATTTT. This sequence encodes CASSQLAGGTDTQYF. V usage is TRBV2 and J usage is TRBJ2-3; TRBD2 matches 11 bases. V shed 5 bases and J 1 base; nucleotides not matched to a gene: 2. The germline CDR1 and CDR2 sequences are SNHLY and FYNNEI. The CDR3 contains 15 residues.

The chain links TRBV5-1 to TRBJ2-2; a weak D match, TRBD1 (6 bases). This CDR3 is built from 17 residues. CDR1 is SGHRS and CDR2 is YFSETQ in the germline V gene. V was trimmed by 2 bases and J by 4 bases, leaving 18 bases between them. The CDR3 DNA is TGCGCCAGCAGCTTCTTGAACAGGGTCGTCGGCACCGGGGAGCTGTTTTTT. Translated, it gives CASSFLNRVVGTGELFF.

This chain connects TRBV28 to TRBJ2-2; D unresolved. The V end lost 5 bases, the J end lost 5 bases, and 6 bases lay between the germline ends. Germline loops: CDR1 MDHEN, CDR2 SYDVKM. CDR3 size: 12 residues. The DNA for the CDR3 is TGTGCCAGCAGTCTCATAACCGGGGAGCTGTTTTTT. It encodes CASSLITGELFF.

The table lists this clone with a count of one. This rearrangement joins TRBV29-1 to TRBJ2-7; D is ambiguous. V gave up 4 bases and J gave up 3 bases, with 10 bases separating them. The CDR3 is 12 residues long. The germline CDR1 and CDR2 sequences are SQVTM and ANQGSEA. CDR3: CSVGGGGYEQYF. CDR3 DNA: TGCAGCGTTGGGGGTGGTGGCTACGAGCAGTACTTC.

In regard to this clone: Other DNA sequences in the sample encode the same CDR3. The V call is TRBV18, the J call TRBJ1-1; D unresolved. Per germline, CDR1 KGHSH and CDR2 LQKENI. Trimming took off 1 base at V and 1 base at J, with 4 bases between the two ends. The CDR3 consists of 13 residues. CDR3 bases: TGTGCCAGCTCACCACAGGGGAACACTGAAGCTTTCTTT. This codes for CASSPQGNTEAFF.

This chain connects TRBV5-5 to TRBJ1-3; 7 bases map to TRBD1. V gave up 4 bases and J gave up 2 bases; unmatched junction bases: 15. This CDR3 contains 18 residues. CDR1 is SGHKS and CDR2 is YYEKEE in the germline V gene (reference sequence). CDR3 sequence: CASSTTGTASLAGNTIYF. In nucleotides, the CDR3 is TGTGCCAGCAGCACCACCGGGACAGCAAGCTTGGCTGGAAACACCATATATTTT.